The 24 T cell receptor beta chains given below trace back to one sample, sequenced in a study of monozygotic twins with inflammatory bowel disease. From its re-call of the 5' RACE reads, TCRdb lists each CDR3 protein once, without DNA. The sample features approximately 390,000 distinct CDR3 sequences, with approximately 2.3% in its top ten. Sequencing was carried out using blood. These receptors were collected from a human donor with ulcerative colitis or Crohn's disease, or a healthy co-twin of an affected twin (not recorded which).

The chain joins TRBV4-1 to TRBJ2-5; TCRdb gives TRBD2 as the D gene, but with no DNA this cannot be confirmed. The CDR3 spans 15 residues. Germline loops: CDR1 MGHRA, CDR2 YSYEKL. The CDR3 region is CASSVGTGVRETQYF.

This chain uses TRBV28 with TRBJ1-1; TCRdb lists TRBD1, though no DNA is available to test this call. The CDR3 sequence is 14 residues long. Germline CDR1 MDHEN, CDR2 SYDVKM. The chain's CDR3 is CASSLPNRATEAFF. Full variable domain (missing parts from reference TRBV28 and TRBJ1-1): DVKVTQSSRYLVKRTGEKVFLECVQDMDHENMFWYRQDPGLGLRLIYFSYDVKMKEKGDIPEGYSVSREKKERFSLILESASTNQTSMYLCASSLPNRATEAFFGQGTRLTVV.

The chain couples TRBV6-1 to TRBJ2-5; TCRdb selects TRBD1, and the lack of DNA leaves this call unchecked. The CDR3 spans 17 residues. The germline gives CDR1 MNHNS, CDR2 SASEGT. CDR3 in amino acids: CASSPLKARASRETQYF.

The chain employs TRBV15 and TRBJ1-5; TCRdb's D gene call, TRBD1, goes unchecked for lack of DNA. Germline values: CDR1 LNHNV, CDR2 YYDKDF (reference sequence). CDR3 length equals 15 residues. The CDR3 reads CATSRQGQTAQPQHF.

This chain connects TRBV7-9 to TRBJ1-5; TCRdb calls TRBD1, which cannot be checked without DNA. The germline CDR1 and CDR2 sequences are SEHNR and FQNEAQ (reference sequence). This CDR3 has 14 amino acids. CDR3 sequence reads: CASSYGQINQPQHF.

This chain links TRBV5-1 with TRBJ2-7; there is no DNA to check the TCRdb D call of TRBD2. CDR1 is SGHRS and CDR2 is YFSETQ in the germline V gene. The CDR3 consists of 16 residues. CDR3 protein: CASSLKPLAGGNEQYF.

The chain recombines TRBV7-2 with TRBJ2-7. This CDR3 has 13 amino acids. Looked up from germline, CDR1 is SGHTA and CDR2 is FQGNSA. This CDR3 reads CASSLALSYEQYF. The whole variable domain, remainder taken from reference TRBV7-2 and TRBJ2-7, is GAGVSQSPSNKVTEKGKDVELRCDPISGHTALYWYRQSLGQGLEFLIYFQGNSAPDKSGLPSDRFSAERTGGSVSTLTIQRTQQEDSAVYLCASSLALSYEQYFGPGTRLTVT.

The CDR3 region is CATSRDLGSGGAKETQYF. The chain is built from TRBV15 and TRBJ2-5; absent DNA, TCRdb's TRBD2 call cannot be checked. The CDR3 totals 18 residues. Germline assignment: CDR1 LNHNV and CDR2 YYDKDF (reference sequence).

J is TRBJ1-2 and V is TRBV5-1; TCRdb names TRBD1, which stays unverified in the absence of DNA. CDR1 is SGHRS and CDR2 is YFSETQ in the germline V gene. The length of the CDR3 is 13 residues. CDR3: CASRQGSNYGYTF.

The V and J genes are TRBV20-1 and TRBJ2-7. CDR3 size: 13 residues. The V gene's germline CDR1 is DFQATT and CDR2 SNEGSKA (reference sequence). The CDR3 spells CSARSGGEWEQYF.

The chain employs TRBV4-3 and TRBJ2-1; the TRBD1 assignment by TCRdb is unverifiable without DNA. Germline-derived CDR1 and CDR2 are LGHNA and YSLEER. The CDR3 has 15 residues. This CDR3 reads CASSPRGAGYNEQFF.

The chain couples TRBV6-1 to TRBJ2-1; lacking DNA, the TRBD1 call made by TCRdb goes unchecked. This CDR3 has 16 residues. Looked up from germline, CDR1 is MNHNS and CDR2 is SASEGT. The chain's CDR3 is CATRGGGRSSYNEQFF.

The CDR3 region is CASSPSGGAFGYTF. The rearrangement joins TRBV7-3 to TRBJ1-2; no DNA is available, so the TRBD1 call from TCRdb remains unchecked. CDR3 length: 14 residues. The germline V gene has CDR1 SGHTA and CDR2 FQGTGA.

The rearrangement uses TRBV12-3 or TRBV12-4 and TRBJ2-1. The CDR3 is 12 amino acids. CDR3 loop: CASTGRLNEQFF.

This chain links TRBV11-2 with TRBJ2-3. The CDR3 is 15 amino acids. Germline V lookup: CDR1 SGHAT, CDR2 FQNNGV. The chain's CDR3 is CASSLLAARTDTQYF.

V gene TRBV20-1 combines with J gene TRBJ2-1. Germline CDR1 is DFQATT and CDR2 is SNEGSKA (reference sequence). The CDR3 contains 15 residues. This CDR3 is CSARDLFTPYNEQFF.

The rearrangement uses TRBV12-3 or TRBV12-4 and TRBJ1-3; the D call from TCRdb, TRBD1, cannot be confirmed without DNA. CDR3 length: 19 amino acids. CDR3 loop: CASSPRLLRTVNSGNTIYF.

V and J are TRBV9 and TRBJ2-2; as DNA is missing, the TRBD1 call by TCRdb cannot be tested. CDR3 length: 14 amino acids. Germline-derived CDR1 and CDR2 are SGDLS and YYNGEE. CDR3 protein: CASSSGSGTGELFF.

The rearrangement joins TRBV7-2 to TRBJ2-2; lacking DNA, the TRBD2 call made by TCRdb goes unchecked. The germline CDR1 and CDR2 sequences are SGHTA and FQGNSA. The CDR3 has 15 residues. The CDR3 spells CASSLVQGLTGELFF.

The CDR3 sequence: CASSGTRYEAFF. This chain uses TRBV9 with TRBJ1-1. The CDR3 sequence is 12 residues long. Germline V gene sequence: CDR1 SGDLS, CDR2 YYNGEE. Supplemented by reference TRBV9 and TRBJ1-1, the full variable domain reads DSGVTQTPKHLITATGQRVTLRCSPRSGDLSVYWYQQSLDQGLQFLIQYYNGEERAKGNILERFSAQQFPDLHSELNLSSLELGDSALYFCASSGTRYEAFFGQGTRLTVV.

The CDR3 sequence is CASSPRMGTLTYEQYF. The V call is TRBV27, the J call TRBJ2-7; with no DNA, the TCRdb D assignment of TRBD2 cannot be verified. This CDR3 contains 16 residues. The germline V gene encodes CDR1 MNHEY and CDR2 SMNVEV (reference sequence).

V usage is TRBV20-1 and J usage is TRBJ1-5. The V gene's germline CDR1 is DFQATT and CDR2 SNEGSKA (reference sequence). This CDR3 has 15 amino acids. CDR3 sequence reads: CSARDSTHSNQPQHF.

The V and J genes are TRBV5-4 and TRBJ2-1; TCRdb's D call, TRBD1, is unchecked because there is no DNA. This CDR3 comprises 16 residues. Germline CDR1 reads SGHNT; CDR2 reads YYREEE (reference sequence). CDR3: CASSPRDRGGYNEQFF.

The rearrangement links TRBV20-1 to TRBJ2-7. CDR1 is DFQATT and CDR2 is SNEGSKA in the germline V gene (reference sequence). CDR3 length: 15 residues. The CDR3 is CSARGSRPPSYEQYF.